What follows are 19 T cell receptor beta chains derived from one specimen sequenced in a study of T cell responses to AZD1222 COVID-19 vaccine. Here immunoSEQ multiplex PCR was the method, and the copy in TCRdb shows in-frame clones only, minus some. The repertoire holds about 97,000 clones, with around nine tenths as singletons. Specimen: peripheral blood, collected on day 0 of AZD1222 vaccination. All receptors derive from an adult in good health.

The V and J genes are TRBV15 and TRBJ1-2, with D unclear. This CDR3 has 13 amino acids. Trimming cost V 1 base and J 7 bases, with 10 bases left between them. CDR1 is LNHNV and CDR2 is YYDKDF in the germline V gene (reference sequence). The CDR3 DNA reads TGTGCCACCAGCAGAGTAGGAGGACTTGGCTACACCTTC. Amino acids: CATSRVGGLGYTF.

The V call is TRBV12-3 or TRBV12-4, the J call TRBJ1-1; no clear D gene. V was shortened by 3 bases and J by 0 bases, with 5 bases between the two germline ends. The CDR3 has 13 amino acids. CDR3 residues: CASSFLVNTEAFF. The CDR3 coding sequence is TGTGCCAGCAGTTTTTTGGTGAACACTGAAGCTTTCTTT.

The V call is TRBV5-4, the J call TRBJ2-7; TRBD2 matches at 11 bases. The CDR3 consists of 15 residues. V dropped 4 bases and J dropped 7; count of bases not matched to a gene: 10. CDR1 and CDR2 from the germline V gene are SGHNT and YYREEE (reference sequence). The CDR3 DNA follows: TGTGCCAGCAGCCACTATAGCGGGGGGGCGCAGGAGCAGTACTTC. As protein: CASSHYSGGAQEQYF.

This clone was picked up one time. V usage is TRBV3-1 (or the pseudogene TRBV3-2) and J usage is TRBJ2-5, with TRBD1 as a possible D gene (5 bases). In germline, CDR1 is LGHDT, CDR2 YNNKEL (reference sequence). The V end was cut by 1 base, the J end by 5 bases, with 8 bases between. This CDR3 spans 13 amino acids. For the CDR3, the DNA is TGTGCCAGCAGCCAAGCAGGGTTTGAGACCCAGTACTTC. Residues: CASSQAGFETQYF.

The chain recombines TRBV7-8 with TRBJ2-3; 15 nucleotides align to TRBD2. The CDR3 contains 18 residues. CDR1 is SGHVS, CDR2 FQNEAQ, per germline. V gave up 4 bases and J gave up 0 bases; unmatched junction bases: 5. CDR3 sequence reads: CASSSPGLAGGSTDTQYF. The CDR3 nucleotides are TGTGCCAGCAGCTCCCCGGGACTAGCGGGGGGAAGCACAGATACGCAGTATTTT.

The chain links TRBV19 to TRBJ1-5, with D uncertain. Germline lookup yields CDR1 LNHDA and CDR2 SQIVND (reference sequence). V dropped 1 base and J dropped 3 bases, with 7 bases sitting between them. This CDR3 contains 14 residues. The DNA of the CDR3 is TGTGCCAGTAGTATAGGGTCAGTCAATCAGCCCCAGCATTTT. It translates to CASSIGSVNQPQHF.

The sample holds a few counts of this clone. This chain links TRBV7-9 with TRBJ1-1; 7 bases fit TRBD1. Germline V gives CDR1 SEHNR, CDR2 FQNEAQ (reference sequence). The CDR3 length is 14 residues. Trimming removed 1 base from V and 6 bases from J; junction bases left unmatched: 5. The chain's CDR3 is CASSLVRGRPEAFF. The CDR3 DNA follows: TGTGCCAGCAGCTTAGTGAGGGGGCGACCTGAAGCTTTCTTT.

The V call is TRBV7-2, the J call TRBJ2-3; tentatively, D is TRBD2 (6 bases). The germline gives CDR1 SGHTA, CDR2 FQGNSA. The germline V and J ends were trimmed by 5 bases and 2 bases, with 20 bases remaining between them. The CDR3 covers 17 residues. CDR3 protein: CASSVSGLAKTTDTQYF. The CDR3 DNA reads TGTGCCAGCAGCGTTAGCGGATTAGCGAAAACCACAGATACGCAGTATTTT.

CDR3 region: CASSPTYNRIDGYTF. DNA for the CDR3: TGTGCCAGCAGTCCTACTTACAACAGAATCGATGGCTACACCTTC. The rearrangement uses TRBV28 and TRBJ1-2; D gene ambiguous. V lost 5 bases, J lost 6 bases, and 19 bases lay in between. Germline V gene lookup returns CDR1 MDHEN and CDR2 SYDVKM. The CDR3 is 15 residues long.

CDR3 sequence (DNA): TGTGCCTTGTCAGGGGGCCAACCACCCCTCCACTTT. Translating it yields CALSGGQPPLHF. The genes are TRBV30 and TRBJ1-6; 8 positions match TRBD1. The CDR3 consists of 12 residues. Germline assignment: CDR1 GTSNPN and CDR2 SVGIG (reference sequence). Losses at the gene ends were 7 bases for V and 11 bases for J; bases not matched to a gene: 7.

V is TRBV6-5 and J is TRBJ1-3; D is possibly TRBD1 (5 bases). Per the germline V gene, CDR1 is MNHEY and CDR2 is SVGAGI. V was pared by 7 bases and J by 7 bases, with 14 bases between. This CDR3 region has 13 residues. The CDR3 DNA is TGTGCCAGCACCCGGGGGGGGGAGAACACCATATATTTT. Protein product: CASTRGGENTIYF.

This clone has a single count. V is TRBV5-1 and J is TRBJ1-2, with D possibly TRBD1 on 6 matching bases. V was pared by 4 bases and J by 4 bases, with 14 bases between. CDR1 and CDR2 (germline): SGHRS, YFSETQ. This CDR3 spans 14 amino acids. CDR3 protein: CASSGGGQGYGYTF. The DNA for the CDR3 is TGCGCCAGCAGCGGCGGGGGGCAAGGCTATGGCTACACCTTC. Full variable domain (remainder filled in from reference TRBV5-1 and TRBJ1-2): KAGVTQTPRYLIKTRGQQVTLSCSPISGHRSVSWYQQTPGQGLQFLFEYFSETQRNKGNFPGRFSGRQFSNSRSEMNVSTLELGDSALYLCASSGGGQGYGYTFGSGTRLTVV.

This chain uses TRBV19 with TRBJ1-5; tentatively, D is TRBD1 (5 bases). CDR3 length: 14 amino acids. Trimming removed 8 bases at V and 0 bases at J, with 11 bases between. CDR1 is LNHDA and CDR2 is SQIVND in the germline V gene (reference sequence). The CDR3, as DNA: TGTGCCAGTGGGACTGTGAATAGCAATCAGCCCCAGCATTTT. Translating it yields CASGTVNSNQPQHF.

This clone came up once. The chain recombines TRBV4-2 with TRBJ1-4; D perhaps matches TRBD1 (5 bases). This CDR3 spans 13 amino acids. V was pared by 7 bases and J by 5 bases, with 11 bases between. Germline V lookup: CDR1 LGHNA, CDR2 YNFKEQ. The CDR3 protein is CASKRQPNEKLFF. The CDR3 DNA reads TGTGCCAGCAAGAGACAGCCGAATGAAAAACTGTTTTTT.

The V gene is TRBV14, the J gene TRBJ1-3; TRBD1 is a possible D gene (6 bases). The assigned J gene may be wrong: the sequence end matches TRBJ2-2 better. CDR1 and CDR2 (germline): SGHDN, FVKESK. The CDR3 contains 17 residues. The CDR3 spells CASSQFMGAPNTGELFF. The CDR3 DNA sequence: TGTGCCAGCAGCCAATTTATGGGGGCCCCGAACACCGGGGAGCTGTTTTTT.

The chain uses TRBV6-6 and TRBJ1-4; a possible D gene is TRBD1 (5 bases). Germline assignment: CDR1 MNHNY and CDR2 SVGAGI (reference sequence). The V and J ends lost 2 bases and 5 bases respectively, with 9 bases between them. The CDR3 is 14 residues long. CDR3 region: CASSYRGRNEKLFF. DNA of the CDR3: TGTGCCAGCAGTTACAGGGGCCGCAATGAAAAACTGTTTTTT.

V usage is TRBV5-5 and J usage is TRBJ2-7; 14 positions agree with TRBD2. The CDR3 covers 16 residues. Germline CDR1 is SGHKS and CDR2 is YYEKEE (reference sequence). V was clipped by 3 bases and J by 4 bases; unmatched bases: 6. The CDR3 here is CASSSGLAGDLYEQYF. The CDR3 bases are TGTGCCAGCAGCTCGGGACTAGCGGGGGACCTATACGAGCAGTACTTC.

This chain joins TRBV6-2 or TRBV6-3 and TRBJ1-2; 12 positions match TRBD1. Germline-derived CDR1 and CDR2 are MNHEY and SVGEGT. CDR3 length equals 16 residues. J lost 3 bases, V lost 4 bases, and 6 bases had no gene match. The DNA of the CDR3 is TGTGCCAGCAGTTCCGGGACAGGGGGCCTTCACTATGGCTACACCTTC. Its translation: CASSSGTGGLHYGYTF.

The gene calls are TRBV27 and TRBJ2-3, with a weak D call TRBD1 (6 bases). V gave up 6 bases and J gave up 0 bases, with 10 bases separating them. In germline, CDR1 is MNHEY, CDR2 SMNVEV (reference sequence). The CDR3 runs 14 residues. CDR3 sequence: CASRKGDSTDTQYF. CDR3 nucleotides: TGTGCCAGCAGGAAGGGGGATAGCACAGATACGCAGTATTTT.